One sample yielded the 8 T cell receptor beta chains listed below, sequenced in a study of OX40 agonist ivuxolimab in advanced cancers. Library method: the immunoSEQ multiplex PCR assay. This immuneACCESS table, as held by TCRdb, lists in-frame sequences with V and J called but not all clones. Of the missing ones, under half trace to an unresolved V gene in checked studies; the others have no known cause. In this sample the table shows roughly 90,000 clones, just over 90% of which occur a single time. Of the sample, about 0.35% falls within the top ten clones. The sample was CD4+ or CD8+ T cells sorted from blood, taken in a trial of the OX40 agonist ivuxolimab. The source of these receptors is an adult with an advanced solid tumor such as melanoma, head and neck, liver or kidney cancer.

V is TRBV28 and J is TRBJ1-2; a weak D match, TRBD1 (5 bases). CDR1 is MDHEN and CDR2 is SYDVKM in the germline V gene. Trimming took 3 bases from V and 3 from J, leaving 17 bases between them. The CDR3 is 16 amino acids. The CDR3 here is CASSFRGVGLDYGYTF. CDR3 coding DNA: TGTGCCAGCAGTTTCCGGGGGGTGGGATTGGACTATGGCTACACCTTC.

The rearrangement joins TRBV7-2 to TRBJ2-7; TRBD2 matches 9 bases. V shed 1 base and J 2 bases; nucleotides not matched to a gene: 12. Germline V gives CDR1 SGHTA, CDR2 FQGNSA. This CDR3 comprises 18 residues. The CDR3 spells CASSLGAGGLAGTYEQYF. The CDR3 coding sequence is TGTGCCAGCAGCTTAGGGGCCGGAGGTCTAGCGGGAACCTACGAGCAGTACTTC.

The V and J genes are TRBV2 and TRBJ1-6; no definite D call. This CDR3 is 13 amino acids long. V shed 6 bases and J shed 7 bases, with 10 bases lying between them. CDR1 is SNHLY and CDR2 is FYNNEI in the germline V gene. Here the CDR3 reads CASSSLENSPLHF. The CDR3 region has the DNA TGTGCCAGCAGCTCACTGGAGAATTCACCCCTCCACTTT.

This clone is a singleton in its sample. The rearrangement links TRBV7-2 to TRBJ2-3, with 12 positions matching TRBD2. The germline V gene encodes CDR1 SGHTA and CDR2 FQGNSA. V dropped 4 bases and J dropped 1; count of bases not matched to a gene: 6. CDR3 length: 17 residues. The chain's CDR3 is CASSSSLAGGGTDTQYF. In DNA form, the CDR3 reads TGTGCCAGCAGCTCGAGTCTAGCGGGAGGGGGCACAGATACGCAGTATTTT.

This sequence joins TRBV2 and TRBJ2-1; TRBD2 matches at 8 bases. CDR1 SNHLY and CDR2 FYNNEI come from the germline V gene. This CDR3 region has 15 residues. J was trimmed by 0 bases and V by 6 bases; bases with no gene match: 4. CDR3 coding DNA: TGTGCCAGCAGCCCCGGGACTAGCTCCTACAATGAGCAGTTCTTC. It codes for CASSPGTSSYNEQFF.

V gene TRBV7-3 combines with J gene TRBJ2-3; 13 positions agree with TRBD2. The germline gives CDR1 SGHTA, CDR2 FQGTGA. J lost 9 bases, V lost 4 bases, and 10 bases had no gene match. This CDR3 has 16 residues. The CDR3 bases are TGTGCCAGCAGCTCGTCCGGGACTAGCGGGGAACAAACGCAGTATTTT. The encoded protein is CASSSSGTSGEQTQYF.

The chain carries TRBV9 and TRBJ2-1, with TRBD1 matching 11 bases. There are 15 residues in the CDR3. V lost 0 bases and J lost 10; bases outside the gene matches: 6. CDR1 SGDLS and CDR2 YYNGEE come from the germline V gene. CDR3 residues: CASSVGDRGTGEQFF. The DNA of the CDR3 is TGTGCCAGCAGCGTAGGGGACAGGGGGACAGGGGAGCAGTTCTTC.

The chain combines TRBV28 with TRBJ2-7; weak D call: TRBD1 (6 bases). CDR1 and CDR2 from the germline V gene are MDHEN and SYDVKM. The CDR3 sequence is 13 residues long. V was pared by 11 bases and J by 0 bases, with 14 bases between. The CDR3 sequence: CAGSGTPSYEQYF. The CDR3 bases are TGTGCCGGAAGTGGGACACCCTCCTACGAGCAGTACTTC.